This T cell receptor (beta chain) came from a study of cytomegalovirus exposure and HLA in healthy donors. V shed 3 bases and J shed 3 bases, with 18 bases lying between them. CDR1 is SGHVS and CDR2 is FQNEAQ in the germline V gene. The CDR3 is made up of 17 amino acids. This clone was observed once. 13 Jbeta primers and 60 Vbeta primers were used for the PCR. Produced via immunoSEQ multiplex PCR; TCRdb's table is partial and in-frame only. The table has roughly 130,000 clones, about 82% seen once; the top ten hold roughly 5%. The specimen sequenced was PBMCs. This rearrangement joins TRBV7-8 to TRBJ1-5, with a weak D call TRBD1 (5 bases). This clonotype originated in a man aged 25 to 40 in good health and CMV-seronegative. CDR3 sequence reads: CASSFLGRRWSNQPQHF. The CDR3 nucleotides are TGTGCCAGCAGCTTCTTGGGGCGTAGGTGGTCCAATCAGCCCCAGCATTTT.